A selection of T cell receptor beta chains follows, all from one sample in a study of T cells after yellow fever vaccination. TCRdb re-called the 5' RACE reads through MiXCR, storing one row per CDR3 protein. This sample has under 500,000 distinct CDR3 sequences, with approximately 18% found just once. Material: PBMCs, obtained before the yellow fever booster vaccination. These receptors were collected from a man aged 18 to 30 who received the YFV17D yellow fever vaccine. The CDR3 runs from the conserved cysteine through the conserved F or W. Each record gives: clone size, V gene, D gene, J gene, CDR3 protein, CDR3 DNA. The D gene is left open where the match is weak. Size is stated for part of the rows, as once, few or many counts, or as a class when the clone is expanded.

abundance: .; v_gene: TRBV30; d_gene: TRBD1; j_gene: TRBJ1-1; CDR3aa: CAWSGWTGGTEAFF; CDR3nt: TGTGCCTGGAGTGGTTGGACAGGGGGCACTGAAGCTTTCTTT
abundance: few; v_gene: TRBV7-2; d_gene: TRBD1; j_gene: TRBJ2-5; CDR3aa: CASSLGDSGRETQYF; CDR3nt: TGTGCCAGCAGCTTAGGGGACAGTGGTAGAGAGACCCAGTACTTC
abundance: .; v_gene: TRBV20-1; d_gene: TRBD2; j_gene: TRBJ2-5; CDR3aa: CSALERGEETQYF; CDR3nt: TGCAGTGCTTTGGAGCGGGGGGAAGAGACCCAGTACTTC
abundance: .; v_gene: TRBV20-1; d_gene: .; j_gene: TRBJ1-6; CDR3aa: CSASGGSGSPLHF; CDR3nt: TGCAGTGCTAGTGGGGGTTCGGGTTCACCCCTCCACTTT
abundance: .; v_gene: TRBV10-3; d_gene: .; j_gene: TRBJ1-3; CDR3aa: CAISEPTVSSGNTIYF; CDR3nt: TGTGCCATCAGTGAGCCGACAGTCTCCTCTGGAAACACCATATATTTT
abundance: many; v_gene: TRBV6-5; d_gene: TRBD1; j_gene: TRBJ1-5; CDR3aa: CASSRTGSNQPQHF; CDR3nt: TGTGCCAGCAGTCGGACAGGGAGCAATCAGCCCCAGCATTTT
abundance: .; v_gene: TRBV28; d_gene: .; j_gene: TRBJ2-2; CDR3aa: CASSLSVVTTQNTGELFF; CDR3nt: TGTGCCAGCAGTTTATCGGTGGTCACGACACAGAACACCGGGGAGCTGTTTTTT
abundance: few; v_gene: TRBV10-3; d_gene: TRBD1; j_gene: TRBJ2-2; CDR3aa: CASNPAGTGDRRTGELFF; CDR3nt: TGTGCCAGCAACCCCGCCGGGACAGGGGACCGTCGAACCGGGGAGCTGTTTTTT
abundance: few; v_gene: TRBV6-2/TRBV6-3; d_gene: .; j_gene: TRBJ1-1; CDR3aa: CASRNREDTEAFF; CDR3nt: TGTGCCAGCAGAAACAGGGAGGACACTGAAGCTTTCTTT
abundance: .; v_gene: TRBV4-1; d_gene: TRBD1; j_gene: TRBJ1-1; CDR3aa: CASSHMGQGAGGTEAFF; CDR3nt: TGCGCCAGCAGCCATATGGGACAGGGGGCGGGTGGCACTGAAGCTTTCTTT
abundance: .; v_gene: TRBV20-1; d_gene: TRBD1; j_gene: TRBJ1-2; CDR3aa: CSARDRGGYGYTF; CDR3nt: TGCAGTGCTAGGGACAGGGGGGGCTATGGCTACACCTTC
abundance: .; v_gene: TRBV5-1; d_gene: TRBD2; j_gene: TRBJ2-5; CDR3aa: CASRTGLGRQETQYF; CDR3nt: TGCGCCAGCAGGACCGGACTAGGACGACAAGAGACCCAGTACTTC
abundance: .; v_gene: TRBV5-1; d_gene: .; j_gene: TRBJ2-7; CDR3aa: CASSGGNHGDEQYF; CDR3nt: TGCGCCTCGTCTGGGGGAAATCATGGGGACGAGCAGTACTTC
abundance: .; v_gene: TRBV9; d_gene: .; j_gene: TRBJ1-3; CDR3aa: CASSVQSSGNTIYF; CDR3nt: TGTGCCAGCAGTGTTCAGAGCTCTGGAAACACCATATATTTT
abundance: few; v_gene: TRBV27; d_gene: .; j_gene: TRBJ2-3; CDR3aa: CASSLHPGSDTQYF; CDR3nt: TGTGCCAGCAGTTTACATCCGGGTTCAGATACGCAGTATTTT
abundance: .; v_gene: TRBV7-2; d_gene: TRBD1; j_gene: TRBJ1-1; CDR3aa: CASSPERGLAFF; CDR3nt: TGTGCCAGCAGCCCGGAAAGGGGGCTAGCTTTCTTT
abundance: .; v_gene: TRBV15; d_gene: TRBD1; j_gene: TRBJ2-3; CDR3aa: CATDPGQGFTDTQYF; CDR3nt: TGTGCCACCGACCCGGGACAGGGGTTCACAGATACGCAGTATTTT
abundance: few; v_gene: TRBV18; d_gene: .; j_gene: TRBJ2-3; CDR3aa: CASSPSGGRGTDTQYF; CDR3nt: TGTGCCAGCTCCCCCAGTGGAGGACGGGGCACAGATACGCAGTATTTT
abundance: .; v_gene: TRBV5-1; d_gene: .; j_gene: TRBJ1-1; CDR3aa: CASKWGDTEAFF; CDR3nt: TGCGCCAGCAAGTGGGGGGATACTGAAGCTTTCTTT
abundance: .; v_gene: TRBV30; d_gene: .; j_gene: TRBJ1-6; CDR3aa: CAWSGGSNSPLHF; CDR3nt: TGTGCCTGGAGCGGTGGGTCTAATTCACCCCTCCACTTT
abundance: .; v_gene: TRBV15; d_gene: .; j_gene: TRBJ1-5; CDR3aa: CATSRAGTWNQPQHF; CDR3nt: TGTGCCACCAGCAGGGCCGGGACCTGGAATCAGCCCCAGCATTTT
abundance: many; v_gene: TRBV28; d_gene: TRBD1; j_gene: TRBJ1-4; CDR3aa: CATQGANEKLFF; CDR3nt: TGTGCCACACAGGGGGCGAATGAAAAACTGTTTTTT
abundance: few; v_gene: TRBV7-2; d_gene: .; j_gene: TRBJ2-1; CDR3aa: CASSGTGYSYNEQFF; CDR3nt: TGTGCCAGCAGCGGAACGGGATACTCCTACAATGAGCAGTTCTTC
abundance: .; v_gene: TRBV6-5; d_gene: TRBD1; j_gene: TRBJ1-1; CDR3aa: CASNTGGETEAFF; CDR3nt: TGTGCCAGCAACACAGGGGGTGAGACTGAAGCTTTCTTT
abundance: .; v_gene: TRBV4-1; d_gene: TRBD1; j_gene: TRBJ1-2; CDR3aa: CASRDGQGTNYGYTF; CDR3nt: TGCGCCAGCAGGGATGGACAGGGGACTAACTATGGCTACACCTTC
abundance: few; v_gene: TRBV6-5; d_gene: TRBD2; j_gene: TRBJ2-1; CDR3aa: CASSYDETSLYNEQFF; CDR3nt: TGTGCCAGCAGTTATGATGAGACTAGCCTCTACAATGAGCAGTTCTTC
abundance: .; v_gene: TRBV20-1; d_gene: .; j_gene: TRBJ2-7; CDR3aa: CSARDLGRSYEQYF; CDR3nt: TGCAGTGCTAGAGATCTCGGGCGGAGCTACGAGCAGTACTTC
abundance: .; v_gene: TRBV3-1; d_gene: .; j_gene: TRBJ2-1; CDR3aa: CASSQVNNEQFF; CDR3nt: TGTGCCAGCAGCCAAGTGAACAATGAGCAGTTCTTC
abundance: .; v_gene: TRBV7-8; d_gene: TRBD2; j_gene: TRBJ2-1; CDR3aa: CASSLFRTSHNEQFF; CDR3nt: TGTGCCAGCAGCTTATTTCGGACTAGCCACAATGAGCAGTTCTTC
abundance: few; v_gene: TRBV6-2/TRBV6-3; d_gene: .; j_gene: TRBJ1-1; CDR3aa: CASNTGGGAFF; CDR3nt: TGTGCCAGCAATACCGGCGGGGGAGCTTTCTTT
abundance: few; v_gene: TRBV24-1; d_gene: .; j_gene: TRBJ1-2; CDR3aa: CATSERGESYTF; CDR3nt: TGTGCCACCAGTGAGAGGGGAGAAAGCTACACCTTC
abundance: .; v_gene: TRBV27; d_gene: TRBD1; j_gene: TRBJ1-5; CDR3aa: CASSPGTALGQPQHF; CDR3nt: TGTGCCAGCAGCCCAGGGACAGCACTAGGTCAGCCCCAGCATTTT